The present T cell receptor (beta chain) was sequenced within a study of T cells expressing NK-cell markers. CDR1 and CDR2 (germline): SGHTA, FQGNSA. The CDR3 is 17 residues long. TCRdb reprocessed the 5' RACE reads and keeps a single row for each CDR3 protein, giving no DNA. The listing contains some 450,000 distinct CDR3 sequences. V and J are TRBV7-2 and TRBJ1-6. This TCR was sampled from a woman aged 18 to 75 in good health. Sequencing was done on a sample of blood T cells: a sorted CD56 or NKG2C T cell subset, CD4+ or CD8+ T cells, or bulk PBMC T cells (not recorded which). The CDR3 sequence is CASSSTYRSSYNSPLHF. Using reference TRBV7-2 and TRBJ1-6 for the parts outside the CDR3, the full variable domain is GAGVSQSPSNKVTEKGKDVELRCDPISGHTALYWYRQSLGQGLEFLIYFQGNSAPDKSGLPSDRFSAERTGGSVSTLTIQRTQQEDSAVYLCASSSTYRSSYNSPLHFGNGTRLTVT.